This TCR beta chain was obtained from a study of spatial heterogeneity in lung cancer (dated by TCRdb to about 2019). Study-wide context: More beta-chain than alpha-chain transcripts were consistently detected, likely reflecting higher beta-chain transcript abundance. In the raw uncorrected reads, each unique combination of TCR and UMI appeared more than ten times on average. In non-small cell lung cancer, the study made a quantitative comparison of TCR alpha and beta repertoires among multiple tumor regions, matched nontumor lung and blood. At surgery, 220 tumor regions, 64 matched nontumor lung samples and 56 PBMC samples were TCR-sequenced for both alpha and beta chains. The study linked features of the TCR repertoire to counts of nonsynonymous mutations, which were determined by whole-exome sequencing of tumor tissue. The study at large found these results: Additional single-cell paired TCR alpha and beta sequencing was considered necessary to confirm, at a functional level, the hypothesis that regional TCRs recognize regional mutations. Ubiquitous expanded tumor TCRs were found in blood more often at tumor resection than at routine follow-up.

This clonotype came up many times. No antigen is known for it. There are no base qualities to consult, and no much larger clone falls within one base. The CDR3 runs 14 amino acids, cysteine and phenylalanine included. The retained sequence is limited to the CDR3, 42 bases, with the frame set at the first base. Per the germline V gene (reference sequence), MNHEY is the CDR1 and SMNVEV is the CDR2. V loses 6 bases of germline sequence and J loses 7 bases, and the interval between the two ends is 15 bases. The library came from 5' RACE. TCRdb shows the sequencer as NextSeq 500. The TCR library protocol attached a unique molecular identifier to each TCR cDNA molecule to allow correction of PCR and sequencing errors. In the authors' own workflow: Decombinator tools were used for TCR identification, UMI-based error correction and CDR3 extraction. Expanded TCRs were defined as those above a frequency of 2 per 1,000, corresponding to the top 1% of the tumor frequency distribution. Rényi diversity was computed with the R vegan package after subsampling each repertoire 100 times to 5,000 TCRs. CDR3 similarity networks were built from amino acid triplet string-kernel similarity, connecting CDR3s with pairwise similarity above 0.82. TCRdb reprocessed the public reads (quality trimming at Q25 with fastp, clone calling with MiXCR) and kept in-frame beta chains. Records with the same CDR3 protein are collapsed into one entry carrying the most frequent genes and DNA. TCRdb, not the authors, supplied the V and J calls. Within this sample are about 45,000 distinct CDR3 sequences, with about 6.7% of them counted one time only. Together, the top ten hold 40% to 45% of the sample.

Sample time point, as interpreted from the label and publication: sample taken at primary tumor resection. Whole RNA extracted from tumor and nontumor lung tissue, or from cryopreserved PBMC samples, was used for TCR sequencing without cell sorting. Donors were 70 or so patients with early-stage, untreated non-small cell lung cancer from the lung TRACERx cohort. Patients were selected for TCR sequencing only if sufficient RNA was available from at least two tumor regions. This chain joins TRBV27 to TRBJ2-2; perhaps TRBD1 is the D gene, with 6 bases matching. This specimen consisted of PBMCs, obtained at surgery. The receptor was isolated from a female donor with early-stage non-small cell lung cancer. The CDR3 is CASSSGTLLGELFF. The sequenced DNA: TGTGCCAGCAGCTCCGGGACACTTCTCGGGGAGCTGTTTTTT.